This is a list of T cell receptor beta chains from one sample in a study of T cells in Graves' hyperthyroidism and ophthalmopathy. TCRdb used MiXCR to reprocess the multiplex PCR reads, holding one entry per CDR3 protein. The sample lists approximately 870,000 distinct CDR3 sequences, over 35% occurring once. The sequenced sample was blood. Receptors originate from a man younger than 35 with Graves' hyperthyroidism. The CDR3 runs from the conserved cysteine through the conserved F or W. Fields, in order: J gene, D gene, clone size, V gene, CDR3 protein. A D gene is named only where the DNA matches it firmly. Some rows mark clone size as missing; the rest say once, few, many or name a class of expanded clone.

TRBJ2-5,-,many,TRBV29-1,CSVASARVVGRETQYF
TRBJ2-5,TRBD2,-,TRBV7-9,CASSFPRLAGWETQYF
TRBJ1-1,-,few,TRBV9,CASSQTLVRNTEAFF
TRBJ2-7,-,-,TRBV11-2,CASSQESYTYEQYF
TRBJ2-7,-,-,TRBV7-2,CASSFSRNRICEQYF
TRBJ1-1,-,many,TRBV24-1,CVKVPSRNTEAFF
TRBJ2-5,TRBD2,-,TRBV20-1,CSARPSGREETQYF
TRBJ2-6,-,-,TRBV7-9,CASSLVGHLSGANVLTF
TRBJ2-7,-,-,TRBV29-1,CSVEGRGNDEQYF
TRBJ1-1,-,-,TRBV20-1,CSARGGLGNTEAFF
TRBJ1-1,-,many,TRBV7-6,CASSLGDDTEAFF
TRBJ1-5,-,-,TRBV12-3/TRBV12-4,CASSMEGQPQHF
TRBJ2-3,TRBD2,-,TRBV7-9,CASSLTSGTTDTQYF
TRBJ1-3,-,-,TRBV14,CASSQDQGFEVNTIYF
TRBJ1-2,-,-,TRBV9,CASSVDDGKDGYTF
TRBJ2-7,-,many,TRBV10-3,CAISEAIPVSEQYF
TRBJ1-1,-,many,TRBV12-3/TRBV12-4,CASTHRTVGEGAFF
TRBJ1-5,-,-,TRBV6-5,CASAGGGLYQPQHF
TRBJ2-7,-,-,TRBV6-1,CASSYVPDTYEQYF
TRBJ1-2,TRBD1,many,TRBV20-1,CSARAYGQGANGYTF
TRBJ1-1,-,-,TRBV7-2,CASSLIAQGEAFF
TRBJ1-2,-,-,TRBV11-2,CASSELGAGGYTF
TRBJ2-5,-,many,TRBV19,CASRRGGQETQYF
TRBJ2-7,TRBD2,-,TRBV7-9,CASSDRGVYPYEQYF
TRBJ1-2,-,few,TRBV12-3/TRBV12-4,CASSLMGSSEYGYTF
TRBJ1-2,-,-,TRBV7-8,CASSPETLSHRGYTF
TRBJ2-2,-,-,TRBV9,CASSSTDWNTGELFF
TRBJ1-1,-,-,TRBV29-1,CSVEMTASF
TRBJ2-7,-,-,TRBV6-5,CASSYYRAYEQYF
TRBJ2-2,-,many,TRBV29-1,CSVVMTGELFF
TRBJ1-4,-,-,TRBV4-3,CASSQAEQGLGEKLFF
TRBJ1-1,TRBD1,-,TRBV2,CASSRQGHSREAFF
TRBJ2-5,-,few,TRBV9,CASSASVGGETQYF
TRBJ2-5,-,-,TRBV15,CATSSQVAGTQGTQYF
TRBJ1-5,TRBD1,few,TRBV20-1,CSASDRGLFGNQPQHF
TRBJ2-5,TRBD2,few,TRBV20-1,CSARGASGGAETQYF
TRBJ2-5,-,-,TRBV5-6,CASSWTQGQETQYF
TRBJ2-7,TRBD2,-,TRBV7-2,CASSLSGTSGWEQYF
TRBJ1-5,TRBD1,-,TRBV12-3/TRBV12-4,CASSQEGQGAGQPQHF